The sample holds a few counts of the clone carrying this TCR beta chain. Its antigen is still unknown. The source of the sample is a study of blood T cells in healthy people across ages. Overall study: Template switching retrieved approximately one barcoded beta molecule for each two T cells. Findings and limits, study-wide: More naive CD4+ cells and higher diversity were found in long-lived than in aged donors.

It was with a sample-barcoded 5' primer and a J-beta primer mix that a second PCR of roughly 6 to 11 cycles was run. The yield of each sample was at least 2.5 million CDR3-containing paired-end reads. TCRdb itself ran the 5' RACE reads through MiXCR, one entry per CDR3 protein. The table lists over 1,200,000 distinct CDR3 sequences, roughly 64% of them singletons, with over 5% in the top ten. CDR3 length equals 14 residues. CDR1 and CDR2 from the germline V gene are MGHRA and YSYEKL. The V end was cut by 3 bases, the J end by 9 bases, with 15 bases between. The TCR sequence derives from a man younger than 35 in good health. The rearrangement links TRBV4-1 to TRBJ2-1; D possibly corresponds to TRBD2 (6 bases). Source material: blood. This chain's CDR3 is CASSHRGLRIEQFF. The CDR3 nucleotides read TGCGCCAGCAGCCATCGTGGACTAAGAATTGAGCAGTTCTTC.